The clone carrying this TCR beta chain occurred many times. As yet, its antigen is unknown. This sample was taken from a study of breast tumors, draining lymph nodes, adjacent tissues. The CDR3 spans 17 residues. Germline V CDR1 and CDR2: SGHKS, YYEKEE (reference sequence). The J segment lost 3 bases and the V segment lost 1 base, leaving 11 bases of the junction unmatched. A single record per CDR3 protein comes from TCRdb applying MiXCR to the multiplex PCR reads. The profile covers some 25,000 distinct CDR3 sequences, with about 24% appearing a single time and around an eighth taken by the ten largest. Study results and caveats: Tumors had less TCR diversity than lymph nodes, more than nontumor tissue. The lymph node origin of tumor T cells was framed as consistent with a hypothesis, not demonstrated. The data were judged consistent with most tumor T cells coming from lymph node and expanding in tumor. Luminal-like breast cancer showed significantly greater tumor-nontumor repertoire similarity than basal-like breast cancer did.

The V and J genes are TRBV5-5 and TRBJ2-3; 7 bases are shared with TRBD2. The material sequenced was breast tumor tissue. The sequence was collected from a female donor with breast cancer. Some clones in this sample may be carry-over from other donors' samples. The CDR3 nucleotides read TGTGCCAGCAGCTTGAATGTCTTAGCGGGTGAAACAGATACGCAGTATTTT. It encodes CASSLNVLAGETDTQYF.